The T cell receptor (beta chain) under discussion was sequenced for a study of human T cells and chemical hapten exposure (dated by TCRdb to about 2021). Some background on the complete study: For sensitization, 2% DPC in acetone was applied to a roughly 2 cm by roughly 2 cm area of upper inner arm skin. Throughout the study period of 20 to 25 weeks, patients also received therapeutic DPC doses to the scalp every week. Patch testing was performed on the upper back with Finn chambers containing 0.01% DPC, and the patch tests were scored after 6 days according to International Contact Dermatitis Research Group standards. Blood for TCR sequencing was provided by twenty-nine alopecia patients at one to four time points (pre-sensitization, 2, 6 and 24 weeks). In alopecia patients, the study followed how the peripheral blood TCR repertoire changed in vivo over primary and secondary sensitization to diphenylcyclopropenone (DPC), a hapten. Blood samples were taken from patients before sensitization (week 0) and at 2, 6 and about 24 weeks after DPC sensitization. The libraries were sequenced as a pool, and the TCR yield per sample differed mostly because of small variations in library volumes within the pool. Most of the patients in the cohort were female, and the cohort covered alopecia areata with under or over 50% scalp involvement, alopecia totalis and alopecia universalis.

Libraries were built with RACE. Instrument on record: NextSeq 500. During library preparation, unique molecular identifiers were attached to individual cDNA molecules so that TCRs could be counted in a quantitative, reproducible way. Both TCR alpha and TCR beta chains were sequenced from each blood RNA sample. On the study's bioinformatics: Samples had a median of approximately 96,000 TCRs, with a range from roughly 23,224 to 750,000. V, J and CDR3 annotation of the TCR reads was carried out using the Decombinator software suite. Every sample was subsampled to the same number of TCRs (28,000) for the PS versus PT1 abundance plots. TCRs were defined as expanded if absent before sensitization and observed at least eight times at the 2-week time point. In TCRdb, the public reads were trimmed at Q25 with fastp and aligned with MiXCR, with productive beta chains retained. Duplicate CDR3 protein sequences are folded into a single record with the most common DNA and genes. These V and J calls originate from TCRdb's pipeline instead of the authors' own analysis. The sample table shows more than 300,000 distinct CDR3 sequences, and approximately 5% are seen once. The ten largest clonotypes hold just over 2.5% of the sample.

The CDR3 holds 13 amino acids from the cysteine to the phenylalanine. The entry retains the CDR3 DNA only, 39 bases that are in frame from base 1. CDR1 DFQATT and CDR2 SNEGSKA are derived from the germline V gene (reference sequence). Between the V and J ends, shortened by 6 bases and 6 bases respectively, the junction contains 18 bases. The sample's time point label is to be understood as: pre-sensitization, week 0. Explained via the paper, the treatment or condition label denotes: therapeutic diphenylcyclopropenone sensitization with weekly scalp DPC. Blood at each patch-test visit was drawn before the patch test was applied. Patients were eligible if aged 18 to 70, diagnosed with alopecia and judged suitable for DPC therapy, and pregnant patients were excluded. Total RNA was extracted from unfractionated whole blood collected in Tempus Blood RNA tubes. General study outcomes and caveats: Alopecia, a presumed autoimmune disease, was present in all patients, so the immune response of the patients might differ from that of healthy individuals. DPC sensitization did not change how many TCRs were above 1 in 1000 frequency, and no evidence was found of alterations in global repertoire structure. Expanded TCRs formed significantly more large CDR3 similarity clusters than pre-sensitization or healthy control sets, consistent with antigen-driven responses. Repeated subsampling changed both the strength of the expansion versus patch-test correlation and the threshold at which the correlation became significant. A positive correlation was found between the number of PT1 expanded TCRs and patch test score, with significance reached at thresholds 8, 16 and 32 but not 4.

As regards this clonotype: The antigen it recognizes is unknown. No base-level quality is on record; no much larger clone is a single base apart.

The chain is assembled from TRBV20-1 and TRBJ2-7, with the D call tentatively TRBD1 or TRBD2, each fitting 5 bases. This receptor was taken from a woman aged 45 to 65 with alopecia areata. Some clones in this sample may be carry-over from other donors' samples. The specimen was whole blood, collected in connection with sensitization to the hapten diphenylcyclopropenone (DPC). The nucleotide sequence is TGCAGTGCCCAAGGTGGGGGAACGGCCGAGCAGTACTTC. This gives the protein CSAQGGGTAEQYF.